The 20 T cell receptor beta chains in this list originate from one sample, sequenced in a study of vaccination effects on CD4 cells after COVID-19. Using viral peptide pools, the ViraFEST assay grew out antigen-specific CD4+ T cells prior to sequencing. CD4+ T cell isolation took place after 10 days of culture. Nobody among the vaccine recipients had prior SARS-CoV-2 infection (nucleocapsid antibodies were negative). The protocol was immunoSEQ multiplex PCR, while the TCRdb copy is restricted to in-frame clones and leaves out a portion. The data contain about 73,000 clones, about 70% of them seen just once; the ten biggest clones take up around 3.2%. The antigens these receptors bind are not known. Sequenced material: CD4+ T cells from PBMCs cultured with HCoV-NL63 spike peptides, taken before COVID-19 vaccination. These receptors originate from a human donor who received a COVID-19 vaccine.

This clone was counted once. V is TRBV5-1 and J is TRBJ2-3, with 7 bases fitting TRBD1. CDR1 and CDR2 from the germline V gene are SGHRS and YFSETQ. Trimming took 0 bases from V and 4 from J; bases not matched to a gene: 2. The CDR3 spans 14 residues. This CDR3 is CASSLEGGPDTQYF. In DNA form, the CDR3 reads TGCGCCAGCAGCTTGGAAGGGGGCCCAGATACGCAGTATTTT.

The chain combines TRBV7-9 with TRBJ1-1; TRBD1 might be the D (5 bases). Germline V gene data show CDR1 as SEHNR and CDR2 as FQNEAQ (reference sequence). Trimming removed 2 bases at V and 4 bases at J, with 5 bases between. The CDR3 runs 12 residues. The CDR3 is CASSLRGTEAFF. CDR3 DNA sequence: TGTGCCAGCAGCTTAAGGGGCACTGAAGCTTTCTTT.

The J gene is TRBJ1-1, the V gene TRBV6-5; no clear D. The CDR3 is 13 amino acids. The V and J ends lost 0 bases and 6 bases respectively, with 8 bases between them. Germline-derived CDR1 and CDR2 are MNHEY and SVGAGI. The CDR3, as DNA: TGTGCCAGCAGTTACTCGCGATGGGCTGAAGCTTTCTTT. Protein sequence: CASSYSRWAEAFF.

J is TRBJ1-3 and V is TRBV19, with no clear D. Trimming took off 4 bases at V and 4 bases at J, with 20 bases between the two ends. CDR3 length: 17 residues. Germline V CDR1 and CDR2: LNHDA, SQIVND (reference sequence). CDR3 sequence reads: CASSSRPDQTLGNTIYF. CDR3 sequence (DNA): TGTGCCAGTAGTAGTCGACCGGATCAAACTCTGGGAAACACCATATATTTT. The variable domain in full, completed from reference TRBV19 and TRBJ1-3, reads DGGITQSPKYLFRKEGQNVTLSCEQNLNHDAMYWYRQDPGQGLRLIYYSQIVNDFQKGDIAEGYSVSREKKESFPLTVTSAQKNPTAFYLCASSSRPDQTLGNTIYFGEGSWLTVV.

The sample holds a few counts of this clone. V usage is TRBV5-1 and J usage is TRBJ1-6; D gene ambiguous. Germline CDR1 SGHRS, CDR2 YFSETQ. This CDR3 comprises 13 residues. V lost 0 bases to trimming and J lost 7 bases, with 5 bases between them. This CDR3 reads CASSLAQNSPLHF. In DNA, the CDR3 is TGCGCCAGCAGCTTGGCTCAGAATTCACCCCTCCACTTT.

The chain carries TRBV19 and TRBJ2-5; no definite D call. The germline V and J ends were trimmed by 4 bases and 2 bases, with 11 bases remaining between them. The CDR3 totals 14 residues. The germline CDR1 and CDR2 sequences are LNHDA and SQIVND (reference sequence). The CDR3 protein is CASSRSTVQETQYF. DNA of the CDR3: TGTGCCAGTAGTAGGTCAACAGTTCAAGAGACCCAGTACTTC. The full variable domain, its missing parts supplied by reference TRBV19 and TRBJ2-5, is DGGITQSPKYLFRKEGQNVTLSCEQNLNHDAMYWYRQDPGQGLRLIYYSQIVNDFQKGDIAEGYSVSREKKESFPLTVTSAQKNPTAFYLCASSRSTVQETQYFGPGTRLLVL.

This clone was observed a single time. The chain employs TRBV28 and TRBJ1-1, with 10 bases that match TRBD1. V dropped 5 bases and J dropped 4; count of bases not matched to a gene: 7. This CDR3 comprises 15 residues. Germline V gives CDR1 MDHEN, CDR2 SYDVKM. CDR3 bases: TGTGCCAGCAGTCCCCGGACAGGGGGGCCCACTGAAGCTTTCTTT. Its translation is CASSPRTGGPTEAFF.

The rearrangement links TRBV6-5 to TRBJ2-7; D call uncertain. Deletions cut 6 bases from V and 0 bases from J, with 12 bases between. This CDR3 spans 14 amino acids. Germline V gene lookup returns CDR1 MNHEY and CDR2 SVGAGI. CDR3 bases: TGTGCCAGCAGGTGGGCAGGCAGCTCCTACGAGCAGTACGTC. Amino acids: CASRWAGSSYEQYV.

The sample holds one count of this clone. The chain employs TRBV6-4 and TRBJ1-6; 9 bases agree with TRBD1. Trimming took 6 bases from V and 8 from J; bases not matched to a gene: 14. The CDR3 is 17 amino acids. The germline CDR1 and CDR2 sequences are MRHNA and SNTAGT. The CDR3 protein is CASRRLSPGQGYSPLHF. The DNA of the CDR3 is TGTGCCAGCAGAAGACTTTCTCCGGGACAGGGTTATTCACCCCTCCACTTT.

The DNA for the CDR3 is TGTGCCAGCAGTTACTCGGGTGCGCAGAAACTGTTTTTT. It yields the protein CASSYSGAQKLFF. The V gene is TRBV6-5, the J gene TRBJ1-4, with D unclear. The CDR3 runs to 13 residues. The germline V gene has CDR1 MNHEY and CDR2 SVGAGI. Trimming took off 0 bases at V and 11 bases at J, with 10 bases between the two ends.

The V and J genes are TRBV6-5 and TRBJ2-2; no clear D gene. Trimming shortened V by 6 bases and J by 5 bases, and 16 bases separated the two germline ends. This CDR3 has 15 residues. The germline CDR1 and CDR2 sequences are MNHEY and SVGAGI. The CDR3 DNA reads TGTGCCAGCAGGGAGCCTCTCCGGTCTACCGGGGAGCTGTTTTTT. This sequence encodes CASREPLRSTGELFF.

The J gene is TRBJ1-1, the V gene TRBV6-1; D uncertain. The ends were cut back, 3 bases at V and 3 bases at J, with 14 bases in the middle. The length of the CDR3 is 15 residues. Germline V gene sequence: CDR1 MNHNS, CDR2 SASEGT. The CDR3 sequence is CASSERQPAYTEAFF. The CDR3 DNA reads TGTGCCAGCAGTGAGAGACAACCCGCCTACACTGAAGCTTTCTTT.

The table lists this clone with a few counts. The chain is built from TRBV19 and TRBJ1-6, with 7 bases matching TRBD1. The CDR3 consists of 13 residues. After removal of 10 bases from V and 10 bases from J, the junction contained 10 bases not matched to a gene. The germline V gene has CDR1 LNHDA and CDR2 SQIVND (reference sequence). CDR3 loop: CATVDREGSPLHF. The CDR3, as DNA: TGTGCCACCGTTGACAGGGAAGGATCACCCCTCCACTTT.

The rearrangement joins TRBV3-1 (or the pseudogene TRBV3-2) to TRBJ1-2; 12 positions agree with TRBD1. The CDR3 has 15 residues. The V segment lost 5 bases and the J segment 7 bases; nucleotides outside the gene matches: 8. Per germline, CDR1 LGHDT and CDR2 YNNKEL (reference sequence). The DNA for the CDR3 is TGTGCCAGCAGCGACTCCGGGACAGGGGGCGTTGGCTACACCTTC. This translates into CASSDSGTGGVGYTF.

The V gene is TRBV7-3, the J gene TRBJ1-5, with D unresolved. V was shortened by 5 bases and J by 1 base, with 9 bases between the two germline ends. CDR1 and CDR2 (germline): SGHTA, FQGTGA. The CDR3 consists of 14 residues. CDR3 in DNA: TGTGCCAGCAGCCTGGACGGGAGCAATCAGCCCCAGCATTTT. Protein: CASSLDGSNQPQHF.

The chain links TRBV9 to TRBJ2-1; a possible D gene is TRBD2 (5 bases). The CDR3 has 14 residues. The germline V gene encodes CDR1 SGDLS and CDR2 YYNGEE. Trimming took 5 bases from V and 8 from J, leaving 17 bases between them. The CDR3 DNA is TGTGCCAGCAGTTTCTCGGGAATGAAGGATGAGCAGTTCTTC. It specifies CASSFSGMKDEQFF.

The chain carries TRBV3-1 (or the pseudogene TRBV3-2) and TRBJ2-1; D ambiguous. This CDR3 region has 16 residues. Germline assignment: CDR1 LGHDT and CDR2 YNNKEL (reference sequence). Trimming cost V 3 bases and J 0 bases, with 12 bases left between them. As DNA, the CDR3 is TGTGCCAGCAGCCACTCTGGCGGCAGCTCCTACAATGAGCAGTTCTTC. Its translation is CASSHSGGSSYNEQFF.

V and J are TRBV2 and TRBJ1-1; no definite D call. This CDR3 is built from 11 residues. The V and J ends lost 3 bases and 10 bases respectively, with 9 bases between them. In germline, CDR1 is SNHLY, CDR2 FYNNEI. CDR3 in DNA: TGTGCCAGCAGTGAGAGAGGTGGAGCTTTCTTT. Its translation is CASSERGGAFF.

CDR3 sequence: CASSDSRNQPQHF. DNA of the CDR3: TGTGCCAGTAGTGACTCTCGGAATCAGCCCCAGCATTTT. The rearrangement links TRBV19 to TRBJ1-5; D unclear. The germline CDR1 and CDR2 sequences are LNHDA and SQIVND (reference sequence). This CDR3 spans 13 amino acids. V lost 5 bases and J 4 bases, leaving 9 bases between the germline ends.

V and J are TRBV2 and TRBJ1-4; no definite D call. The germline V gene encodes CDR1 SNHLY and CDR2 FYNNEI. The CDR3 totals 13 residues. The ends were cut back, 6 bases at V and 3 bases at J, with 8 bases in the middle. The CDR3 reads CASRRRPNEKLFF. In DNA form, the CDR3 reads TGTGCCAGCAGACGACGGCCTAATGAAAAACTGTTTTTT.